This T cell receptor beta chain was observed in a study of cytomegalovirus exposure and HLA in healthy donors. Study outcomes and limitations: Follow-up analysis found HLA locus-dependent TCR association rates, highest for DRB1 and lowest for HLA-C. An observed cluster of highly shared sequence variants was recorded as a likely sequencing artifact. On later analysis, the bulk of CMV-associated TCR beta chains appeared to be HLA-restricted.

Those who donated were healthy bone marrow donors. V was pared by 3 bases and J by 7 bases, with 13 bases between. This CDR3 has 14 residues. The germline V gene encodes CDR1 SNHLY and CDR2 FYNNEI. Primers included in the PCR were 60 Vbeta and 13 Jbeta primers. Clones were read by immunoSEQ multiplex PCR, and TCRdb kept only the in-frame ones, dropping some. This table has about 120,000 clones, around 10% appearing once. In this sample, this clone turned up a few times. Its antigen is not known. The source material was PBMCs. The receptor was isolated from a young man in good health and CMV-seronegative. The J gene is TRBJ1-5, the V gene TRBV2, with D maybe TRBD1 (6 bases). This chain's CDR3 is CASSDLTGTQPQHF. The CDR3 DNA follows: TGTGCCAGCAGTGACCTAACAGGGACCCAGCCCCAGCATTTT.